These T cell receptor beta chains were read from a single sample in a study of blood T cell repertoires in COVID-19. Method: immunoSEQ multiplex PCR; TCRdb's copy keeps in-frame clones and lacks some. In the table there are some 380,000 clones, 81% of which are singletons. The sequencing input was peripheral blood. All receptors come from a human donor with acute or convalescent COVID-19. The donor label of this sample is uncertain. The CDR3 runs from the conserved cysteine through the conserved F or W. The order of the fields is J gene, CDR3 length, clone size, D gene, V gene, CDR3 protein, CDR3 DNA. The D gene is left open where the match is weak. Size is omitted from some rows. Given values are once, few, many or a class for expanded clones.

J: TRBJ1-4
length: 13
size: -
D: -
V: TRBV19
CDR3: CASRPTRAEKLFF
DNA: TGTGCCAGTAGACCCACCAGGGCCGAAAAACTGTTTTTT

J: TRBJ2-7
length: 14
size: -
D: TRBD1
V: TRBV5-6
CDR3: CASSRGQGPYEQYF
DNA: TGTGCCAGCAGCCGCGGACAGGGTCCCTACGAGCAGTACTTC

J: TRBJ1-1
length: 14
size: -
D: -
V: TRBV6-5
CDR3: CASTGGGAFKKAFF
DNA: TGTGCCAGCACAGGAGGGGGGGCCTTTAAAAAAGCTTTCTTT

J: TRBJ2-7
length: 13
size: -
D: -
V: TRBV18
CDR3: CASSRTPSYEQYF
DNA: TGTGCCAGCTCACGGACACCGTCCTACGAGCAGTACTTC

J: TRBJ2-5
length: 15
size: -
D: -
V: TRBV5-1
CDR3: CASSLAFGGFETQYF
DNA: TGCGCCAGCAGCTTGGCCTTTGGAGGCTTTGAGACCCAGTACTTC

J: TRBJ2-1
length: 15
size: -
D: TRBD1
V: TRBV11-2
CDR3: CASSSPGQGAAVSFF
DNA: TGTGCCAGCAGCTCACCGGGACAGGGGGCGGCTGTTTCGTTCTTC

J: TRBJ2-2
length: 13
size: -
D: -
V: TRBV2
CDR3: CASKWGVTGELFF
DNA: TGTGCCAGCAAATGGGGGGTTACCGGGGAGCTGTTTTTT

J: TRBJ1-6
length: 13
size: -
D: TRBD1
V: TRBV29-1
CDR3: CSVDTGVGSPLHF
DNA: TGCAGCGTAGACACAGGGGTTGGGTCACCCCTCCACTTT

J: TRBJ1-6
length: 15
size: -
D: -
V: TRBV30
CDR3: CAWSSPGQYNSPLHF
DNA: TGTGCCTGGAGTTCCCCTGGACAGTATAATTCACCCCTCCACTTT

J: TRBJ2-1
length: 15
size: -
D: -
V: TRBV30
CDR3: CAWRAGTLTYNEQFF
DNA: TGTGCCTGGAGAGCCGGGACTCTCACCTACAATGAGCAGTTCTTC

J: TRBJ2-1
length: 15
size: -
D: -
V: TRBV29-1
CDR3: CSVAAGPITYNEQFF
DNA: TGCAGCGTTGCGGCAGGGCCCATTACCTACAATGAGCAGTTCTTC

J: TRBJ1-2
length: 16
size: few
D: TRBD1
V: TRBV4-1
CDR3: CASSPNPTGVYYGYTF
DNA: TGCGCCAGCAGCCCAAACCCGACAGGGGTATACTATGGCTACACCTTC

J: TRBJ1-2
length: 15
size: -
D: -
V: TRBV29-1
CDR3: CSVDDGATSRTGYTF
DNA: TGCAGCGTTGATGATGGGGCCACATCAAGGACTGGCTACACCTTC